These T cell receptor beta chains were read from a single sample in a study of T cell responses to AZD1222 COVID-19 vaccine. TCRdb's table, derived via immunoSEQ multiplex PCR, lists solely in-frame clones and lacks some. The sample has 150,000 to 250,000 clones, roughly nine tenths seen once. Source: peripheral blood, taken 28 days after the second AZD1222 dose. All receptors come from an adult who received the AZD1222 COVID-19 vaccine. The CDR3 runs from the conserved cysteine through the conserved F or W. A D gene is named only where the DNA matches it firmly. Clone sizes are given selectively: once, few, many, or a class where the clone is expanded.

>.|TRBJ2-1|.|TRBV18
CASSPGTPAYEQFF
TGTGCCAGCTCACCAGGGACTCCCGCTTATGAGCAGTTCTTC
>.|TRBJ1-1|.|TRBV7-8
CASSLMVGRNTEAFF
TGTGCCAGCAGCTTAATGGTGGGGAGGAACACTGAAGCTTTCTTT
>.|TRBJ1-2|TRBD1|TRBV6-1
CASSEVRGKVGYTF
TGTGCCAGCAGTGAAGTCAGGGGGAAGGTTGGCTACACCTTC
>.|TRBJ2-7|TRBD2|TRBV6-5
CASSYSLAGGRDEQYF
TGTGCCAGCAGTTACTCACTAGCGGGAGGGAGGGACGAGCAGTACTTC
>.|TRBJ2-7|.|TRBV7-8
CASSLGDGSSYEQYF
TGTGCCAGCAGCTTAGGAGACGGAAGCTCCTACGAGCAGTACTTC
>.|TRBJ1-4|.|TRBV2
CASWSGAATNEKLFF
TGTGCCAGCTGGAGCGGGGCGGCAACTAATGAAAAACTGTTTTTT
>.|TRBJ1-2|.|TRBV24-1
CATSDFTGGYTF
TGTGCCACCAGTGATTTCACAGGGGGCTACACCTTC
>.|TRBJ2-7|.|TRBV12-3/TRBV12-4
CASRLQGYEQYF
TGTGCCAGCAGGCTACAGGGCTACGAGCAGTACTTC
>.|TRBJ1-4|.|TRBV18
CASSPMGSTNEKLFF
TGTGCCAGCTCACCAATGGGGTCAACTAATGAAAAACTGTTTTTT
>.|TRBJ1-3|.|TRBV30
CAWSESGSGNTIYF
TGTGCCTGGAGTGAATCCGGGAGTGGAAACACCATATATTTT
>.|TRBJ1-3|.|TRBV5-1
CASTPNTGNTIYF
TGCGCCAGCACCCCTAATACTGGAAACACCATATATTTT
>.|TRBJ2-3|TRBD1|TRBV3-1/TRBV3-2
CASSQRGRPTDTQYF
TGTGCCAGCAGCCAGAGGGGGCGGCCCACAGATACGCAGTATTTT
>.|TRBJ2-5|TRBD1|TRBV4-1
CASSQDLTGGETQYF
TGCGCCAGCAGCCAAGATTTAACAGGGGGAGAGACCCAGTACTTC
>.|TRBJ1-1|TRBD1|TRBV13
CASSSPDRGWTEAFF
TGTGCCAGCAGCTCCCCCGACAGGGGCTGGACTGAAGCTTTCTTT
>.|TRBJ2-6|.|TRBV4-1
CASSQVPSSGANVLTF
TGCGCCAGCAGCCAAGTTCCAAGCTCTGGGGCCAACGTCCTGACTTTC
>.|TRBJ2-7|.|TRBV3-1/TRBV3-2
CASSLLRGGEQYF
TGTGCCAGCAGCCTCCTCAGGGGTGGTGAGCAGTACTTC
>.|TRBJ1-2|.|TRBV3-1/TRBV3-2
CASSQAKEYGYTF
TGTGCCAGCAGCCAAGCAAAAGAGTATGGCTACACCTTC
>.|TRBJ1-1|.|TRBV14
CASSQDLGTEAFF
TGTGCCAGCAGCCAAGATCTAGGTACTGAAGCTTTCTTT
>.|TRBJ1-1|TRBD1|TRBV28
CASSITRGRTEAFF
TGTGCCAGCAGTATCACCAGGGGGCGGACTGAAGCTTTCTTT
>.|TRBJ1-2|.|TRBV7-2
CASSLLGQSYGYTF
TGTGCCAGCAGCTTACTAGGACAGTCCTATGGCTACACCTTC
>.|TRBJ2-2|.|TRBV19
CAAEYKVGTGELFF
TGTGCCGCCGAATATAAAGTAGGCACCGGGGAGCTGTTTTTT
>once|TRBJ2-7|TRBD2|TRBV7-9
CASSLALGTSGTSEQYF
TGTGCCAGCAGCTTAGCGCTTGGGACTAGCGGAACTTCCGAGCAGTACTTC
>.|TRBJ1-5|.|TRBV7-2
CASSLAGQQWNQPQHF
TGTGCCAGCAGCTTAGCTGGGCAGCAATGGAATCAGCCCCAGCATTTT